These T cell receptor beta chains were read from a single sample in a study of blood T cell repertoires in COVID-19. Some clones are missing from TCRdb's copy, which holds only in-frame ones; the method was immunoSEQ multiplex PCR. Counted here are over 200,000 clones, approximately 88% occurring once; the ten biggest clones make up more than 3%. Sequenced sample: PBMCs or T cells enriched from blood (not recorded which). These receptors all stem from a woman aged 25 to 39 who had been exposed to COVID-19. Both conserved end residues are part of each CDR3. The D gene is left open where the match is weak. Where a row states a size, it is once, few, many or the class of an expanded clone; other rows omit it.

V gene	D gene	clone size	J gene	CDR3 DNA	CDR3 protein
TRBV30	TRBD1	.	TRBJ2-5	TGTGCCTCACCGGGAGGACCGGGACAGGGTTCCGGGGAGACCCAGTACTTC	CASPGGPGQGSGETQYF
TRBV3-1/TRBV3-2	.	.	TRBJ2-7	TGTGCCAGCAGCCAAATCTCCAGGGCGATCTACGAGCAGTACTTC	CASSQISRAIYEQYF
TRBV19	.	.	TRBJ2-6	TGTGCCAGTAGTAGCCACGAGGCGTCCAGGGCCAACGTCCTGACTTTC	CASSSHEASRANVLTF
TRBV18	.	.	TRBJ1-5	TGTGCCAGCTCACCCACCTACGGACAGCGCAGCAATCAGCCCCAGCATTTT	CASSPTYGQRSNQPQHF
TRBV2	.	.	TRBJ2-1	TGTGCCAGCGGCAGGCCGTACAATGAGCAGTTCTTC	CASGRPYNEQFF
TRBV5-1	.	.	TRBJ2-1	TGCGCCAGCAGCTTAAAGGACTTGGCAAATGAGCAGTTCTTC	CASSLKDLANEQFF
TRBV19	.	.	TRBJ1-1	TGTGCCAGTAGTATCGAAGGACACGGGAACACTGAAGCTTTCTTT	CASSIEGHGNTEAFF
TRBV10-3	.	.	TRBJ2-7	TGTGCCATCCGGGGGGCCTCCTACGAGCAGTACTTC	CAIRGASYEQYF
TRBV27	TRBD1	few	TRBJ1-2	TGTGCCAGCAGACCGACAGGGGTGAGGTATGGCTACACCTTC	CASRPTGVRYGYTF
TRBV30	.	.	TRBJ2-7	TGTGCCTGGGGCGGACTGGACGTCTACGAGCAGTACTTC	CAWGGLDVYEQYF
TRBV7-2	.	.	TRBJ2-5	TGTGCCAGCAGCTTCGGAGTCGGGGAAGAGACCCAGTACTTC	CASSFGVGEETQYF
TRBV18	TRBD1	.	TRBJ2-5	TGTGCCAGCTCACACGGGACAGGGCAAGAGACCCAGTACTTC	CASSHGTGQETQYF
TRBV7-2	.	.	TRBJ1-2	TGTGCCAGCAGCTACTTATCAACCCTCTATGGCTACACCTTC	CASSYLSTLYGYTF
TRBV12-3/TRBV12-4	.	.	TRBJ2-7	TGTGCCAGCAGTTTCTTCCACGAGCAGTACTTC	CASSFFHEQYF
TRBV7-3	.	once	TRBJ1-4	TGTGCCAGCAGCGCAGGCCCAAATGAAAAACTGTTTTTT	CASSAGPNEKLFF
TRBV30	.	.	TRBJ2-7	TGTGCCTACTCGCAGGCCCTTTCCTACGAGCAGTACTTC	CAYSQALSYEQYF
TRBV30	.	.	TRBJ2-5	TGTGCCTGGAGGGCAGGGGCGGGTGAGCACTTC	CAWRAGAGEHF
TRBV7-8	.	.	TRBJ1-2	TGTGCCAGCAGCTTAGCCGCAGGGGACTATGGCTACACCTTC	CASSLAAGDYGYTF
TRBV19	.	.	TRBJ1-2	TGTGCCAGTAGCGTTACAACGACGGGACTTTGGACCTTC	CASSVTTTGLWTF
TRBV5-5	TRBD1	.	TRBJ1-3	TGTGCCAGCAGCGAATTTGGGACAGCCGGAAACACCATATATTTT	CASSEFGTAGNTIYF
TRBV30	.	.	TRBJ1-5	TGTGCCTGGAGCCGCCCGGGGGAGGGCCAGCCCCAGCATTTT	CAWSRPGEGQPQHF
TRBV30	.	.	TRBJ1-2	TGTGCCTGGAGAGCCTGGGGCAGGTCAGCGCAGTTCTACACCTTC	CAWRAWGRSAQFYTF
TRBV7-3	TRBD2	.	TRBJ2-1	TGTGCCAGCAGCCCCCTGGGGACTAGCGGGACTAATTACAATGAGCAGTTCTTC	CASSPLGTSGTNYNEQFF
TRBV5-5	.	.	TRBJ1-2	TGTGCCAGCAGTTTCCAGGGGACGGAGCTCTATGGCTACACCTTC	CASSFQGTELYGYTF
TRBV7-9	TRBD2	.	TRBJ2-3	TGTGCCAGCAGCTTAAGGGGAGCGGGAGACACAGATACGCAGTATTTT	CASSLRGAGDTDTQYF
TRBV30	TRBD1	once	TRBJ2-3	TGTGCCTGGAGGGGGACAGGGAGGGTGGCAGATACGCAGTATTTT	CAWRGTGRVADTQYF
TRBV7-8	TRBD1	.	TRBJ1-2	TGTGCCAGCAGAGATAGGGACAGGGGGGAATTGTATGGCTACACCTTC	CASRDRDRGELYGYTF
TRBV16	TRBD1	.	TRBJ1-1	TGTGCCAGCAGCCAAGGCCGGGACAGACTGAACACTGAAGCTTTCTTT	CASSQGRDRLNTEAFF
TRBV6-4	.	once	TRBJ2-3	TGTGCCAGCAGTGACACCCCTTCCCCGGGGGATACGCAGTATTTT	CASSDTPSPGDTQYF
TRBV30	TRBD1	.	TRBJ1-2	TGTGCCTGGGACAGGGGGCATAAGGATGGCTACACCTTC	CAWDRGHKDGYTF
TRBV5-5	TRBD1	.	TRBJ2-5	TGTGCCAGCAGCCCAGGAACAGGGGGCGGGATAGAGACCCAGTACTTC	CASSPGTGGGIETQYF
TRBV18	.	.	TRBJ2-1	TGTGCCAGCTCACCGGGGCGGACCTCCTACAATGAGCAGTTCTTC	CASSPGRTSYNEQFF
TRBV7-3	TRBD1	.	TRBJ1-1	TGTGCCAGCAGCTTAAGGGCGACTGACAGGGTAGGAATGAACACTGAAGCTTTCTTT	CASSLRATDRVGMNTEAFF
TRBV7-9	TRBD1	.	TRBJ2-7	TGTGCCAGCAGCTTAAGGACAGGGGACTACGAGCAGTACTTC	CASSLRTGDYEQYF
TRBV2	TRBD1	.	TRBJ1-2	TGTGCCATAAGGACAGGGGAAAGAAATGGCTACACCTTC	CAIRTGERNGYTF
TRBV5-1	.	.	TRBJ2-7	TGCGCCAGCAGCTTGACTAGCTCCTACGAGCAGTACTTC	CASSLTSSYEQYF
TRBV5-1	TRBD1	.	TRBJ2-3	TGCGCCAGCAGCTTTTTGGGACAGGGGACAGATACGCAGTATTTT	CASSFLGQGTDTQYF
TRBV11-2	TRBD2	.	TRBJ2-7	TGTGCCAGCAGCTTAGAAACCAGATCTAGCGGGAACTCGTACTTC	CASSLETRSSGNSYF
TRBV5-1	.	few	TRBJ1-2	TGCGCCAGCAGCTTTCGGGGTGTAAACTATGGCTACACCTTC	CASSFRGVNYGYTF
TRBV5-4	TRBD1	.	TRBJ1-2	TGTGCCAGCAGCTTGGATTCTACAGGGGAATTCTATGGCTACACCTTC	CASSLDSTGEFYGYTF
TRBV27	TRBD1	.	TRBJ1-5	TGTGCCAGCAGTTCAATACAGGGGCCCTATAGCAATCAGCCCCAGCATTTT	CASSSIQGPYSNQPQHF
TRBV7-2	TRBD1	.	TRBJ1-6	TGTGCCAGCAGCTTAGCCAGGGGGCGTTCACCCCTCCACTTT	CASSLARGRSPLHF
TRBV6-5	TRBD1	.	TRBJ1-1	TGTGCCAGCACCCTGACAGGGGGCACTGAAGCTTTCTTT	CASTLTGGTEAFF
TRBV27	.	few	TRBJ1-2	TGTGCCAGCAGTTTATCGCCACGGGGGGGGCTCGGACGTGGCTACACCTTC	CASSLSPRGGLGRGYTF
TRBV10-3	TRBD2	.	TRBJ2-5	TGTGCCATCAGTGAGAGGCTAGCGGGAGTAAGAGAGCAAGAGACCCAGTACTTC	CAISERLAGVREQETQYF